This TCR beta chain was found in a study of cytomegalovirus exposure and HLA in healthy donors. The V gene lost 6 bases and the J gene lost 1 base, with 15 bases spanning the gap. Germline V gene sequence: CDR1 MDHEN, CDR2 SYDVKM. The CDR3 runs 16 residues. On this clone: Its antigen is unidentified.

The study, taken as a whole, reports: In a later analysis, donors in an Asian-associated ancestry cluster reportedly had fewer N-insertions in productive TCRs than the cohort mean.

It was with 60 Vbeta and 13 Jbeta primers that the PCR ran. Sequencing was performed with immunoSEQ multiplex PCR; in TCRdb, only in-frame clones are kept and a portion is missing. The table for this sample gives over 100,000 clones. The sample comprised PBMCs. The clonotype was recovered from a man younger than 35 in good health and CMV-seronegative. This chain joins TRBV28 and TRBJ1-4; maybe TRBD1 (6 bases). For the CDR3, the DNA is TGTGCCAGCAGGTACACAGGGACTAGAACTAATGAAAAACTGTTTTTT. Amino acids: CASRYTGTRTNEKLFF.